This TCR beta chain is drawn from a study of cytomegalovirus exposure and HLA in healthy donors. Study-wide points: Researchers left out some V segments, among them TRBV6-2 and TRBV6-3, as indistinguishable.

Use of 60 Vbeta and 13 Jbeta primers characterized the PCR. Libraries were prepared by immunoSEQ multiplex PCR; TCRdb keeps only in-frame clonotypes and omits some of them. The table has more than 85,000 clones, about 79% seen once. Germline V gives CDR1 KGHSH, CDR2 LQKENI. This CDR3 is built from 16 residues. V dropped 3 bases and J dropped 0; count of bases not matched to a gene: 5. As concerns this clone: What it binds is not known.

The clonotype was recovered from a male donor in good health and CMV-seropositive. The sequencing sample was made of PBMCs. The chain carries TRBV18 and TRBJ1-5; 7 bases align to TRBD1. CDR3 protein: CASSPRDSNSNQPQHF. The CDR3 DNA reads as TGTGCCAGCTCACCCCGGGACAGCAATAGCAATCAGCCCCAGCATTTT. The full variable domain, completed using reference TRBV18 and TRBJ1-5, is NAGVMQNPRHLVRRRGQEARLRCSPMKGHSHVYWYRQLPEEGLKFMVYLQKENIIDESGMPKERFSAEFPKEGPSILRIQQVVRGDSAAYFCASSPRDSNSNQPQHFGDGTRLSIL.